This TCR beta chain was captured by sequencing in a study of T-cell reconstitution after alpha-beta-depleted transplantation in children. Study results and limitations: At around two months after transplant, the alpha-beta T cells were reportedly derived from several hundred expanded clones that came from non-depleted graft cells.

The CDR3 is made up of 12 amino acids. From germline, CDR1 is KGHSH and CDR2 LQKENI. V dropped 4 bases and J dropped 11 bases, with 14 bases sitting between them. This clonotype was picked up a small number of times. Its antigen is not identified. Unique molecular identifiers were used in preparing the TCRbeta library. TCRdb re-derived calls from the PCR reads in MiXCR, one entry per CDR3 protein. There are 550,000 to 800,000 distinct CDR3 sequences in the sample; less than 15% occur only once, and 0.79% lies in the top ten. The sequencing here drew on PBMCs, taken before TCRalphabeta/CD19-depleted stem cell transplant. This receptor was obtained from a girl aged 2-10 years with congenital amegakaryocytic thrombocytopenia, due to receive a stem cell transplant. V and J are TRBV18 and TRBJ1-2; D possibly corresponds to TRBD1 (5 bases). The CDR3 loop is CASSHSGPPYTF. The CDR3 nucleotides read TGTGCCAGCTCACACTCGGGACCGCCGTACACCTTC.